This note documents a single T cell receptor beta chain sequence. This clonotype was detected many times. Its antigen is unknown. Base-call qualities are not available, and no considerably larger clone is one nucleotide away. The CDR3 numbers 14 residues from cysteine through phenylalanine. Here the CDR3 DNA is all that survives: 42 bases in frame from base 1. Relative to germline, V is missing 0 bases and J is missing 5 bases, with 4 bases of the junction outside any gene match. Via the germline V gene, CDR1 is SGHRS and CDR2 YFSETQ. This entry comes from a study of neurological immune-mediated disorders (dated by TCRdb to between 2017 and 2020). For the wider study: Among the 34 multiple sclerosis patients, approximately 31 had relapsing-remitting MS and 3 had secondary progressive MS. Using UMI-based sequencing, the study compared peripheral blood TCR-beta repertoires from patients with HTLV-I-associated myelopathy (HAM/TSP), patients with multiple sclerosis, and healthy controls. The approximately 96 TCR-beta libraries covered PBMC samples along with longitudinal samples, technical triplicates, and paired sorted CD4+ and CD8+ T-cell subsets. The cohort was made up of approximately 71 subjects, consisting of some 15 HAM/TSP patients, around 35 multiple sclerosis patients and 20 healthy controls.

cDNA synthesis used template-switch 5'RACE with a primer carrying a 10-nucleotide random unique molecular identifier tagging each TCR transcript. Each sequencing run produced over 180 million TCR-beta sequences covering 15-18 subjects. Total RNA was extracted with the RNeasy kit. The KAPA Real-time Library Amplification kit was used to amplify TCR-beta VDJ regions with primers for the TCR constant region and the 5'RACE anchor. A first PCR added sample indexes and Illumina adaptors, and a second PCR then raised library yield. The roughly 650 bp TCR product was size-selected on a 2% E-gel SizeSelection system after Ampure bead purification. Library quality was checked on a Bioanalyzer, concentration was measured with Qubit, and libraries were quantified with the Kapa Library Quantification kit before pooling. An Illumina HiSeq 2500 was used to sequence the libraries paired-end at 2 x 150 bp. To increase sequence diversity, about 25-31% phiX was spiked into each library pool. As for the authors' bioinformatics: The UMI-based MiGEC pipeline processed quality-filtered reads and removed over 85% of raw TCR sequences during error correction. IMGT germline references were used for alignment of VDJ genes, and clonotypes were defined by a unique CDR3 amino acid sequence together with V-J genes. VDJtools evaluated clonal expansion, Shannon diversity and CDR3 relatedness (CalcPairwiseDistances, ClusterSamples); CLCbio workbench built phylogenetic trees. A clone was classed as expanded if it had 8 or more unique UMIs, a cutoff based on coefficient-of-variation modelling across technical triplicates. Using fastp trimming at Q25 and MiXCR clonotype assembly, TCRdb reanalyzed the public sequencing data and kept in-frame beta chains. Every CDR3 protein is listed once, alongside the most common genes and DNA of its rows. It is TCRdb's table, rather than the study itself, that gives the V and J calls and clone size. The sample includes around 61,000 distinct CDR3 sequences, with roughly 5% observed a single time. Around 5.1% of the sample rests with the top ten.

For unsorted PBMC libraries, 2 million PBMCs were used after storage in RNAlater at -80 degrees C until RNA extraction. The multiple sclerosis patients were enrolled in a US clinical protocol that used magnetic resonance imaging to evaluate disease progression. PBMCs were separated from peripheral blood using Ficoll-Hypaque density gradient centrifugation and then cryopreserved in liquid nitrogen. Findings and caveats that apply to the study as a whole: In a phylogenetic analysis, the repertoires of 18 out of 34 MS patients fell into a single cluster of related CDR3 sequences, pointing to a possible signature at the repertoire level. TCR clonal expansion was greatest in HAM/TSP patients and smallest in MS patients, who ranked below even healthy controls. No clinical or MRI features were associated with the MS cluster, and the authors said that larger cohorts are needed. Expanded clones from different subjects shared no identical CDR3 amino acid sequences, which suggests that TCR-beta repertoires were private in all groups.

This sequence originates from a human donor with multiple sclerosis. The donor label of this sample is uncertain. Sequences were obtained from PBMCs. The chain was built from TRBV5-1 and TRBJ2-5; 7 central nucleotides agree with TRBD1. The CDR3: CASSLGQGVETQYF. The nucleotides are TGCGCCAGCAGCTTGGGACAGGGTGTTGAGACCCAGTACTTC.